Each of the 18 T cell receptor beta chains below was sequenced from the same sample in a study of T-cell memory formation after mild COVID-19. TCRdb re-called the 5' RACE reads through MiXCR, storing one row per CDR3 protein. The sample holds fewer than 350,000 distinct CDR3 sequences; roughly an eighth are singletons and the top ten take around 20%. Sample: PBMCs or a T cell subset sorted from them (not recorded which). These receptors were taken from a man younger than 35 who had mild COVID-19 (a few samples of this study predate the infection). Cell type and time point are not known.

In its sample, this clonotype was seen once. This chain joins TRBV6-5 and TRBJ1-1, with no clear D. CDR1 is MNHEY, CDR2 SVGAGI, per germline. Trimming stripped 2 bases from V and 0 bases from J, with 13 bases between. CDR3 length: 16 residues. The CDR3 loop is CASSYVFIGMNTEAFF. The CDR3 nucleotides read TGTGCCAGCAGTTACGTTTTTATAGGAATGAACACTGAAGCTTTCTTT.

This chain joins TRBV20-1 and TRBJ1-5, with D possibly being TRBD1 (6 bases). The CDR3 length is 12 residues. V was trimmed by 3 bases and J by 7 bases, leaving 10 bases between them. Germline CDR1 and CDR2: DFQATT and SNEGSKA (reference sequence). The CDR3 region is CSARNREQPQHF. The CDR3, as DNA: TGCAGTGCTAGGAACAGGGAGCAGCCCCAGCATTTT.

This clonotype was seen a few times. This chain joins TRBV5-1 and TRBJ2-2, with TRBD1 matching 8 bases. The V and J ends lost 0 bases and 4 bases, in that order; junction bases with no gene match: 5. CDR1 is SGHRS, CDR2 YFSETQ, per germline. This CDR3 comprises 16 residues. The CDR3 DNA reads as TGCGCCAGCAGCTTGGACAGGGGGTTAACCACCGGGGAGCTGTTTTTT. Residues: CASSLDRGLTTGELFF. Full variable domain (missing parts from reference TRBV5-1 and TRBJ2-2): KAGVTQTPRYLIKTRGQQVTLSCSPISGHRSVSWYQQTPGQGLQFLFEYFSETQRNKGNFPGRFSGRQFSNSRSEMNVSTLELGDSALYLCASSLDRGLTTGELFFGEGSRLTVL.

The rearrangement uses TRBV24-1 and TRBJ2-3; TRBD2 might be the D (7 bases). CDR3 length: 14 amino acids. V lost 7 bases and J lost 2, with 12 bases in between. CDR1 and CDR2 from the germline V gene are KGHDR and SFDVKD. The CDR3: CATRKRGATDTQYF. Here the CDR3 DNA reads TGTGCCACCAGGAAACGGGGGGCCACAGATACGCAGTATTTT.

The chain couples TRBV6-5 to TRBJ1-4; maybe TRBD1 (5 bases). Per the germline V gene, CDR1 is MNHEY and CDR2 is SVGAGI. The CDR3 is 12 amino acids. Trimming took off 6 bases at V and 9 bases at J, with 11 bases between the two ends. CDR3 residues: CASRGQEQKLFF. In DNA form, the CDR3 reads TGTGCCAGCAGGGGGCAGGAACAAAAACTGTTTTTT.

The table lists this clonotype with many counts. The V call is TRBV5-1, the J call TRBJ1-4, with unresolved D. The ends were cut back, 0 bases at V and 5 bases at J, with 8 bases in the middle. The CDR3 consists of 14 residues. The V gene's germline CDR1 is SGHRS and CDR2 YFSETQ. The CDR3 loop is CASSLGHENEKLFF. CDR3 coding DNA: TGCGCCAGCAGCTTGGGACATGAAAATGAAAAACTGTTTTTT.

This clonotype was seen repeatedly, ten times or more. The rearrangement links TRBV5-1 to TRBJ2-1; 9 nucleotides match TRBD1. In germline, CDR1 is SGHRS, CDR2 YFSETQ. The CDR3 extends over 16 amino acids. Trimming cost V 6 bases and J 9 bases; bases outside gene matches: 16. The CDR3 bases are TGCGCCAGCACCTCAGGGGGACAGGGTGGAGGCGCTGAGCAGTTCTTC. Residues: CASTSGGQGGGAEQFF.

The chain uses TRBV12-5 and TRBJ2-3; D possibly corresponds to TRBD2 (6 bases). V dropped 5 bases and J dropped 6 bases, with 9 bases sitting between them. The CDR3 extends over 12 amino acids. CDR1 and CDR2 from the germline V gene are LGHNT and FRNRAP. The CDR3 sequence: CASGTSPDTQYF. Here the CDR3 DNA reads TGTGCTAGTGGTACTAGCCCGGATACGCAGTATTTT.

The sample holds a few counts of this clonotype. The chain recombines TRBV6-1 with TRBJ1-3, with D perhaps TRBD1 (5 bases). The germline V gene encodes CDR1 MNHNS and CDR2 SASEGT. Trimming left V 5 bases short and J 2 bases short, with 13 bases between. The CDR3 sequence is 15 residues long. The CDR3 bases are TGTGCCAGCAGTCCGCCGCCAGGGCCTGGAAACACCATATATTTT. Translation: CASSPPPGPGNTIYF.

The V call is TRBV7-9, the J call TRBJ2-1, with 7 bases matching TRBD1. Germline CDR1 is SEHNR and CDR2 is FQNEAQ (reference sequence). Trimming cost V 3 bases and J 7 bases; bases outside gene matches: 9. This CDR3 has 15 residues. For the CDR3, the DNA is TGTGCCAGCAGCTTTCCGACAGGGCCCACGAATGAGCAGTTCTTC. This gives the protein CASSFPTGPTNEQFF. Full variable domain (missing parts from reference TRBV7-9 and TRBJ2-1): DTGVSQNPRHKITKRGQNVTFRCDPISEHNRLYWYRQTLGQGPEFLTYFQNEAQLEKSRLLSDRFSAERPKGSFSTLEIQRTEQGDSAMYLCASSFPTGPTNEQFFGPGTRLTVL.

This clonotype turned up a few times. This chain joins TRBV6-2 or TRBV6-3 and TRBJ1-1, with D possibly matching TRBD1 (5 bases). The V end lost 4 bases, the J end lost 4 bases, and 13 bases lay between the germline ends. The length of the CDR3 is 14 residues. Per the germline V gene, CDR1 is MNHEY and CDR2 is SVGEGT. DNA of the CDR3: TGTGCCAGCAGTTTTAGGGGCCGAGGCACTGAAGCTTTCTTT. It codes for CASSFRGRGTEAFF.

The CDR3 region is CSAHGPSGDEQFF. The CDR3 DNA sequence: TGCAGCGCACACGGGCCTAGCGGGGATGAGCAGTTCTTC. The V call is TRBV29-1, the J call TRBJ2-1, with 9 bases aligning to TRBD2. This CDR3 comprises 13 residues. The J segment lost 8 bases and the V segment lost 7 bases, leaving 9 bases of the junction unmatched. The germline V gene encodes CDR1 SQVTM and CDR2 ANQGSEA.

This chain joins TRBV4-1 and TRBJ2-3, with TRBD2 as a possible D gene (6 bases). The V end lost 4 bases, the J end lost 4 bases, and 15 bases lay between the germline ends. The CDR3 spans 15 residues. CDR1 and CDR2 (germline): MGHRA, YSYEKL. The CDR3 region is CASSPTSTTADTQYF. DNA for the CDR3: TGCGCCAGCAGCCCGACTAGTACCACGGCAGATACGCAGTATTTT.

This clonotype was seen repeatedly, ten times or more. V usage is TRBV20-1 and J usage is TRBJ2-2; 9 bases align to TRBD1. This CDR3 is 15 amino acids long. V was clipped by 5 bases and J by 5 bases; unmatched bases: 9. Per germline, CDR1 DFQATT and CDR2 SNEGSKA (reference sequence). The CDR3 nucleotides read TGCAGTGCTTTATACAGGGGACAGGGAACCGGGGAGCTGTTTTTT. Amino acids: CSALYRGQGTGELFF.

This clonotype was detected many times. J is TRBJ2-3 and V is TRBV28, with D possibly being TRBD1 (6 bases). CDR1 MDHEN and CDR2 SYDVKM come from the germline V gene. The CDR3 extends over 15 amino acids. Between the trimmed V and J ends, which lost 4 bases and 0 bases, there was a span of 11 bases. The DNA of the CDR3 is TGTGCCAGCAGTTGGACAGTAGAAAGCACAGATACGCAGTATTTT. It encodes CASSWTVESTDTQYF.

The chain is built from TRBV28 and TRBJ1-2, with 8 bases matching TRBD1. V shed 7 bases and J 0 bases; nucleotides not matched to a gene: 13. CDR1 MDHEN and CDR2 SYDVKM come from the germline V gene. This CDR3 comprises 17 residues. CDR3 DNA: TGTGCCAGCATGAGGGGCCTAGGACAGGGCTCTAACTATGGCTACACCTTC. Translating it yields CASMRGLGQGSNYGYTF.

A few counts support this clonotype. The chain joins TRBV14 to TRBJ2-3; D call uncertain. The germline V gene encodes CDR1 SGHDN and CDR2 FVKESK. The CDR3 runs to 15 residues. Trimming stripped 6 bases from V and 0 bases from J, with 13 bases between. The CDR3 reads CASSVYGQSTDTQYF. CDR3 coding DNA: TGTGCCAGCAGTGTTTACGGTCAAAGCACAGATACGCAGTATTTT.

The chain employs TRBV6-6 and TRBJ1-4, with 7 bases aligning to TRBD1. Per germline, CDR1 MNHNY and CDR2 SVGAGI (reference sequence). The V segment lost 7 bases and the J segment 3 bases; nucleotides outside the gene matches: 11. The CDR3 runs 16 residues. CDR3 DNA: TGTGCCAGCATTCAACACCCCGGGACAGCTAATGAAAAACTGTTTTTT. Residues: CASIQHPGTANEKLFF.